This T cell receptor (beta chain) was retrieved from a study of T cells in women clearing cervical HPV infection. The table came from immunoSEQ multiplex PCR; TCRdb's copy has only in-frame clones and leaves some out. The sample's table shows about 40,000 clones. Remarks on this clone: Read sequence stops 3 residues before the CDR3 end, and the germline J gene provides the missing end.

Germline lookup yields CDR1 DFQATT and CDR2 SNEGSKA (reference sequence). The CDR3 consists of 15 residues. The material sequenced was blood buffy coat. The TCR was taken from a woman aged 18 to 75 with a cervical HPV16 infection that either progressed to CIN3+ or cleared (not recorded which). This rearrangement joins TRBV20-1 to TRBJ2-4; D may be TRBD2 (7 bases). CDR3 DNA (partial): TGCAGTGCCCACCTAGGGGGGGCAGGGAAGGATGGT. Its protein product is CSAHLGGAGKDG. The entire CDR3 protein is CSAHLGGAGKDGQYF.